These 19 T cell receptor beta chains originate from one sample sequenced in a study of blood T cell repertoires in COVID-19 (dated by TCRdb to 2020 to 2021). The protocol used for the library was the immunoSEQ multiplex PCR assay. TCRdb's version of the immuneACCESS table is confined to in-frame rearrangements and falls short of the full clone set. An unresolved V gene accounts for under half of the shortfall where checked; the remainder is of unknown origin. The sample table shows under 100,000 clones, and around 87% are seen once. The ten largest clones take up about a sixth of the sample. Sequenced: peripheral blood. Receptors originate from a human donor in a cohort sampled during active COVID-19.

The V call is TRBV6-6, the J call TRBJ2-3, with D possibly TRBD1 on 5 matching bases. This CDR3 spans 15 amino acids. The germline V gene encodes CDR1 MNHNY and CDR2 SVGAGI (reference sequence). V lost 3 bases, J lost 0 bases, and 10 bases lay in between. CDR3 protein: CASSYVDTSTDTQYF. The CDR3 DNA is TGTGCCAGCAGTTATGTGGACACTAGCACAGATACGCAGTATTTT.

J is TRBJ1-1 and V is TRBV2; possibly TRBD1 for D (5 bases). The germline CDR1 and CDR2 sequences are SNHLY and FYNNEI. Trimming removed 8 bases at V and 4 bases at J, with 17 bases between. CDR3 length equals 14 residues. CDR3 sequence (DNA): TGTGCCAGCCGAGTGATAGGGGAAGGCACTGAAGCTTTCTTT. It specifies CASRVIGEGTEAFF.

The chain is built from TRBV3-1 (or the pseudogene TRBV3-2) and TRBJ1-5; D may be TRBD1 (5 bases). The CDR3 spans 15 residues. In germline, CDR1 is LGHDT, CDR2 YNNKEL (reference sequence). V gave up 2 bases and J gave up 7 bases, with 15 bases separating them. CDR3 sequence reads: CASSQQSGMAQPQHF. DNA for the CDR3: TGTGCCAGCAGCCAACAATCAGGGATGGCCCAGCCCCAGCATTTT.

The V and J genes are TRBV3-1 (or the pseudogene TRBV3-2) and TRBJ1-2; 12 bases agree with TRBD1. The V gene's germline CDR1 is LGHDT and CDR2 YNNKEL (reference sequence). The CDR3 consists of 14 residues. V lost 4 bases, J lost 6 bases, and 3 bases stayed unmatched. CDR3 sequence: CASSLRDRGHGYTF. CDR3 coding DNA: TGTGCCAGCAGCCTCCGGGACAGGGGGCATGGCTACACCTTC.

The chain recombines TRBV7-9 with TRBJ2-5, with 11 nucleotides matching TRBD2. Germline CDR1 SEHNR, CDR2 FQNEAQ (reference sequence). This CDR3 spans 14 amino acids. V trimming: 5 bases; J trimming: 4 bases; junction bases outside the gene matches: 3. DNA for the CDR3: TGTGCCAGCAGCCACGGACTAGCGGGAGAGACCCAGTACTTC. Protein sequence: CASSHGLAGETQYF.

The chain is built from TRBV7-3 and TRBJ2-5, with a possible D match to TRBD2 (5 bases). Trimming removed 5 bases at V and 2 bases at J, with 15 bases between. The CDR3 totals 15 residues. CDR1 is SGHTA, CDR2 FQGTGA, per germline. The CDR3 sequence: CASSNPTSGQETQYF. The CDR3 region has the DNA TGTGCCAGCAGCAACCCCACTAGTGGGCAAGAGACCCAGTACTTC.

The chain's CDR3 is CASSRTADTQYF. The CDR3 region has the DNA TGTGCCAGCTCACGGACAGCAGATACGCAGTATTTT. This sequence joins TRBV18 and TRBJ2-3, with a weak D call TRBD1 (6 bases). The CDR3 extends over 12 amino acids. CDR1 KGHSH and CDR2 LQKENI come from the germline V gene. The V end was cut by 4 bases, the J end by 4 bases, with 6 bases between.

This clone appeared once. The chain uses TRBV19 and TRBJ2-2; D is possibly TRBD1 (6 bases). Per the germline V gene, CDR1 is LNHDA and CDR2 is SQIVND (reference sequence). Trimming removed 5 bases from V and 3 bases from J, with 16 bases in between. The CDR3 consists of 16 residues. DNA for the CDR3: TGTGCCAGTAGTCGTAGGGGGTATTCGGACACCGGGGAGCTGTTTTTT. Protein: CASSRRGYSDTGELFF.

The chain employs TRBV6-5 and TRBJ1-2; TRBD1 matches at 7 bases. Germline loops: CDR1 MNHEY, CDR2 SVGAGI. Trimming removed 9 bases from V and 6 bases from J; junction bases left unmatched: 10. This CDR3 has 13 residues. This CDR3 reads CARRGGLGDGYTF. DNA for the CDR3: TGTGCCAGACGAGGGGGCCTGGGGGATGGCTACACCTTC.

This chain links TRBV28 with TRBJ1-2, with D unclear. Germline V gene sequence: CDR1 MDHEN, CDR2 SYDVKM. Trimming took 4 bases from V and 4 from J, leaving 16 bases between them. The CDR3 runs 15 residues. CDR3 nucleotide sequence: TGTGCCAGCAGTTCTGGACTCCCCACCTCCTATGGCTACACCTTC. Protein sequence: CASSSGLPTSYGYTF.

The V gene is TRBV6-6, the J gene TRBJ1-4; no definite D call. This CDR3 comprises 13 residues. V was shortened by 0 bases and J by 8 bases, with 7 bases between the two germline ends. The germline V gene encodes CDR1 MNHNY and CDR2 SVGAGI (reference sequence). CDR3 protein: CASSYSQKEKLFF. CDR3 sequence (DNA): TGTGCCAGCAGTTACTCCCAAAAAGAAAAACTGTTTTTT.

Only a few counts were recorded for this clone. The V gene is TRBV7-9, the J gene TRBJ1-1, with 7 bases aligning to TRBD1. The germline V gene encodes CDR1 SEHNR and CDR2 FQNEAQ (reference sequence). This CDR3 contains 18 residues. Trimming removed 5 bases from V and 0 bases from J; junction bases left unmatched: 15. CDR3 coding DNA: TGTGCCAGCAGCCCCGCAAGAACAGGGGTAGGGATGAACACTGAAGCTTTCTTT. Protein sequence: CASSPARTGVGMNTEAFF.

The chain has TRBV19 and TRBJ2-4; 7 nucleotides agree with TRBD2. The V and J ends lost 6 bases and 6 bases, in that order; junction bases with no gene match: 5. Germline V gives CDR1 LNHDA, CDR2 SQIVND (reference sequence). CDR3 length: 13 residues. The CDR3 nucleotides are TGTGCCAGTAGCAGAGGGAGGGGAAACATTCAGTACTTC. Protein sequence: CASSRGRGNIQYF. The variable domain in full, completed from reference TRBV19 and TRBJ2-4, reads DGGITQSPKYLFRKEGQNVTLSCEQNLNHDAMYWYRQDPGQGLRLIYYSQIVNDFQKGDIAEGYSVSREKKESFPLTVTSAQKNPTAFYLCASSRGRGNIQYFGAGTRLSVL.

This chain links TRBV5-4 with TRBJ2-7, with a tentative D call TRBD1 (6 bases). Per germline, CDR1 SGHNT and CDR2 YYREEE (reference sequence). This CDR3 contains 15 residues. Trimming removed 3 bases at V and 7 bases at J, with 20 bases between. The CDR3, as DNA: TGTGCCAGCAGCTCCGGACAGCCGAATCCCCGGGAGCAGTACTTC. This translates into CASSSGQPNPREQYF.

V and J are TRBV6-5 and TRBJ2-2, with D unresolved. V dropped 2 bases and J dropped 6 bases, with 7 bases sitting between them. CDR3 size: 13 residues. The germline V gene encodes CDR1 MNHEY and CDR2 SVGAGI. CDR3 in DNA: TGTGCCAGCAGTTACGAGTTTTCCGGGGAGCTGTTTTTT. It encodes CASSYEFSGELFF.

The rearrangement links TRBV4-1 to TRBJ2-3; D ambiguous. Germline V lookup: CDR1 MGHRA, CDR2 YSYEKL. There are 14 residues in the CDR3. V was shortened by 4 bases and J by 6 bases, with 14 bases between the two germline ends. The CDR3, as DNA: TGCGCCAGCAGCCTCGGATTGGCGGAGGATACGCAGTATTTT. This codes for CASSLGLAEDTQYF.

The CDR3 here is CASRPTGGFNQPQHF. The DNA of the CDR3 is TGTGCCAGCAGGCCGACAGGGGGCTTCAATCAGCCCCAGCATTTT. This sequence joins TRBV6-5 and TRBJ1-5; 10 bases fit TRBD1. The germline V gene encodes CDR1 MNHEY and CDR2 SVGAGI. V was clipped by 6 bases and J by 3 bases; unmatched bases: 5. This CDR3 comprises 15 residues.

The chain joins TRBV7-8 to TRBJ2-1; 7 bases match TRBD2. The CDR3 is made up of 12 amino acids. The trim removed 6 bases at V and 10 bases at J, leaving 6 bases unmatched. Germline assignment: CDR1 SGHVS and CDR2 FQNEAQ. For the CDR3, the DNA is TGTGCCAGCAGGCGACTAGCCCCCGAGCAGTTCTTC. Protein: CASRRLAPEQFF.

CDR3 in DNA: TGTGCCAGTAGTATAGGGGGCCACGGCTACACCTTC. It codes for CASSIGGHGYTF. The rearrangement links TRBV19 to TRBJ1-2; D is perhaps TRBD1 (5 bases). The CDR3 loop spans 12 amino acids. Trimming took 1 base from V and 8 from J, leaving 8 bases between them. CDR1 and CDR2 (germline): LNHDA, SQIVND (reference sequence).